The T cell receptor (beta chain) under discussion was sequenced for a study of cytomegalovirus exposure and HLA in healthy donors. Study-wide findings and caveats: Reports indicated that the classifier achieved high specificity and sensitivity in diagnosing cytomegalovirus status.

A few counts support this clone. Antigen unknown. At the time of sampling, donors were nominally healthy, though unrecorded immune exposures were likely. Both 60 Vbeta primers and 13 Jbeta primers went into the PCR. Generated by immunoSEQ multiplex PCR, the TCRdb table keeps only in-frame clones and is missing some. Altogether about 180,000 clones are present, about 73% being singletons, with the ten largest covering about 13%. The sequencing input was PBMCs. This clonotype was obtained from a woman in her forties or fifties in good health and CMV-seropositive.

Here the CDR3 DNA reads TGTGCCAGCAGCAAATCCGGGACAGCCTCTGGAAACACCATATATTTT. The encoded protein is CASSKSGTASGNTIYF. The genes are TRBV9 and TRBJ1-3; 7 bases map to TRBD1. CDR3 length equals 16 residues. After removal of 4 bases from V and 0 bases from J, the junction contained 7 bases not matched to a gene. Germline V gene data show CDR1 as SGDLS and CDR2 as YYNGEE.